A single sample is the source of the 27 T cell receptor beta chains below, sequenced in a study of CD8+CD57+ T cells in acquired aplastic anemia (dated by TCRdb to the late 2010s). The sequencing machine was an Illumina HiSeq 2000. TCR beta VDJ combination and CDR3 sequence profiling used genomic DNA as the template. TCRdb reanalyzed the raw reads on its own, using fastp at Q25 for trimming and MiXCR for clone calling, and kept in-frame beta chains. CDR3 protein sequences are deduplicated, and each keeps its most common genes and DNA. Recorded for this sample are over 250,000 distinct CDR3 sequences; 56% of them occurred a single time. Clones ranked in the top ten supply under 1.5% of the sample. Flow cytometry had shown CD8+CD57+ cell expansion in the patients selected for sequencing. The specimen was sorted CD4+, CD8+, or CD8+CD57+ T cells (not recorded which) from PBMCs. The receptors shown here come from a human donor with aplastic anemia.

Comments on this clonotype: Lacking the conserved final phenylalanine or tryptophan, this CDR3 likely reflects a read error. Because the CDR3's place on the DNA is in doubt, the DNA is left out and the CDR3 is given as listed by TCRdb. This rearrangement joins TRBV25-1 to TRBJ2-5; the D call of TRBD2 is as the table states it, not checked on the DNA. The germline gives CDR1 MGHDK, CDR2 SYGVNS. The CDR3 is 13 residues long, ends included. CDR3 sequence reads: CASMRDGPYEQCI.

This clonotype was seen a few times. V usage is TRBV10-3 and J usage is TRBJ1-2, with a possible D match to TRBD1 (6 bases). Germline V gives CDR1 ENHRY, CDR2 SYGVKD. This CDR3 is built from 15 residues. V lost 0 bases, J lost 6 bases, and 14 bases lay in between. The CDR3 region has the DNA TGTGCCATCAGTGAGTCATCAGGGGCCGGCAATGGCTACACCTTC. The encoded protein is CAISESSGAGNGYTF.

This clonotype was recorded at least ten times. The chain combines TRBV19 with TRBJ2-2; D possibly corresponds to TRBD2 (5 bases). V was pared by 1 base and J by 6 bases, with 12 bases between. CDR3 length: 15 amino acids. CDR1 LNHDA and CDR2 SQIVND come from the germline V gene (reference sequence). The CDR3 sequence: CASSIVGGRAGELFF. Here the CDR3 DNA reads TGTGCCAGTAGTATAGTAGGAGGTCGGGCCGGGGAGCTGTTTTTT.

This clonotype was picked up many times. The chain combines TRBV2 with TRBJ1-4, with 7 bases identical to TRBD1. Germline trimming cut 6 bases from V and 1 base from J; bases unmatched to any gene: 5. This CDR3 comprises 15 residues. CDR1 and CDR2 from the germline V gene are SNHLY and FYNNEI. The chain's CDR3 is CASRETGLTNEKLFF. CDR3 coding DNA: TGTGCCAGCAGGGAGACAGGGCTAACTAATGAAAAACTGTTTTTT.

The J gene is TRBJ2-7, the V gene TRBV4-2, with a tentative D call TRBD1 (6 bases). The CDR3 runs to 14 residues. The V gene's germline CDR1 is LGHNA and CDR2 YNFKEQ. V lost 5 bases, J lost 2 bases, and 13 bases lay in between. Written as DNA, the CDR3 is TGTGCCAGCAGCTGGGGGACATCAACCTACGAGCAGTACTTC. Translating gives CASSWGTSTYEQYF.

This chain joins TRBV20-1 and TRBJ2-3; 10 bases are shared with TRBD1. Germline-derived CDR1 and CDR2 are DFQATT and SNEGSKA (reference sequence). CDR3 length: 15 residues. V was pared by 6 bases and J by 5 bases, with 11 bases of the junction left unmatched. Written as DNA, the CDR3 is TGCAGTGCCTCCCCCCCCGGGACAGGGGAAGATACGCAGTATTTT. The encoded protein is CSASPPGTGEDTQYF.

In this sample, this clonotype turned up many times. The V gene is TRBV19, the J gene TRBJ2-5; the match to TRBD1 covers 8 bases. Per the germline V gene, CDR1 is LNHDA and CDR2 is SQIVND (reference sequence). The CDR3 totals 17 residues. V was clipped by 6 bases and J by 4 bases; unmatched bases: 16. CDR3 nucleotide sequence: TGTGCCAGTAGCCTTACCCCGGGACAGGTAGCCGGAGAGACCCAGTACTTC. Translation gives CASSLTPGQVAGETQYF.

This chain joins TRBV7-7 and TRBJ2-1; tentative D call: TRBD1 (6 bases). The CDR3 runs to 17 residues. Trimming removed 1 base at V and 2 bases at J, with 15 bases between. The V gene's germline CDR1 is SSHAT and CDR2 FNYEAQ (reference sequence). The CDR3 reads CASSLGTTGSTYNEQFF. The CDR3 nucleotides read TGTGCCAGCAGCTTAGGAACTACAGGGTCAACCTACAATGAGCAGTTCTTC.

The V and J genes are TRBV7-2 and TRBJ2-5; possible D gene TRBD1, 6 bases. The CDR3 totals 15 residues. Germline values: CDR1 SGHTA, CDR2 FQGNSA. V dropped 5 bases and J dropped 5 bases, with 18 bases sitting between them. CDR3 nucleotides: TGTGCCAGCAGCCCAGGAGGTGGGGGCAGGGAGACCCAGTACTTC. It codes for CASSPGGGGRETQYF.

J is TRBJ2-1 and V is TRBV10-1; perhaps TRBD1 as D (7 bases). The CDR3 has 13 residues. Trimming shortened V by 5 bases and J by 15 bases, and 20 bases separated the two germline ends. CDR1 is WNHNN and CDR2 is SYGVQD in the germline V gene (reference sequence). CDR3 loop: CASSPLWRGPRFF. The CDR3 region has the DNA TGCGCCAGCAGTCCCCTTTGGAGGGGGCCCCGGTTCTTC.

Turning to this clonotype: A much larger clone differs by one base, so this may be a read error. The genes are TRBV6-1 and TRBJ2-1, with D hard to call. The germline CDR1 and CDR2 sequences are MNHNS and SASEGT. CDR3 length equals 14 residues. Here the CDR3 reads CASSESLGYNERFF. The CDR3 DNA follows: TGTGCCAGCAGTGAAAGCCTAGGCTACAATGAGCGGTTCTTC.

At least ten counts were recorded for this clonotype. The CDR3 loop reads CASSLKDRGPYEQYF. For the CDR3, the DNA is TGTGCCAGCAGTTTAAAGGACAGGGGGCCCTACGAGCAGTACTTC. The rearrangement links TRBV27 to TRBJ2-7; the match to TRBD1 covers 11 bases. The V gene end was trimmed by 2 bases and the J gene end by 2 bases; junction bases not matched to a gene: 2. The CDR3 consists of 15 residues. The germline CDR1 and CDR2 sequences are MNHEY and SMNVEV (reference sequence).

This clonotype was detected only a few times. Because it lacks the conserved phenylalanine or tryptophan at the end, this CDR3 is likely a read error. The chain couples TRBV3-1 to TRBJ2-3, with D hard to call. The V gene's germline CDR1 is LGHDT and CDR2 YNNKEL (reference sequence). Trimming cost V 4 bases and J 0 bases, with 5 bases left between them. The CDR3 totals 13 residues. The chain's CDR3 is CASSPSSTDTQYL. CDR3 sequence (DNA): TGTGCCAGCAGCCCATCTAGCACAGATACGCAGTATCTT.

The V and J genes are TRBV10-3 and TRBJ2-4; D is uncertain. V was clipped by 7 bases and J by 0 bases, with 7 bases between them. The CDR3 covers 13 residues. Germline CDR1 reads ENHRY; CDR2 reads SYGVKD. The CDR3 bases are TGTGCCATCAAGGATCGAGCCAAAAACATTCAGTACTTC. This gives the protein CAIKDRAKNIQYF.

The chain couples TRBV12-3 or TRBV12-4 to TRBJ2-5; no clear D. The ends were cut back, 3 bases at V and 2 bases at J, with 7 bases in the middle. The CDR3 totals 13 residues. In nucleotides, the CDR3 is TGTGCCAGCAGTTTTTTACAGCAAGAGACCCAGTACTTC. Its protein is CASSFLQQETQYF.

This chain links TRBV15 with TRBJ2-1; 8 bases are shared with TRBD2. Germline V gives CDR1 LNHNV, CDR2 YYDKDF (reference sequence). V lost 8 bases and J lost 4; bases outside the gene matches: 10. This CDR3 has 15 amino acids. The CDR3 nucleotides read TGTGCCACCCGTTCCGGGACTAGTGATTACAATGAGCAGTTCTTC. This translates into CATRSGTSDYNEQFF.

About this clonotype: Germline is not matched at one junction end, which may reflect a read error. This chain connects TRBV10-3 to TRBJ2-1, with TRBD2 matching 8 bases. Per the germline V gene, CDR1 is ENHRY and CDR2 is SYGVKD. The CDR3 is 12 residues long. CDR3 residues: CASSGLANEQFF. CDR3 nucleotides: TGTGCCAGCAGTGGACTAGCCAATGAGCAGTTCTTC.

The chain has TRBV7-9 and TRBJ1-1; perhaps TRBD1 as D (5 bases). The CDR3 spans 15 residues. Trimming took 5 bases from V and 1 from J, leaving 14 bases between them. In germline, CDR1 is SEHNR, CDR2 FQNEAQ (reference sequence). CDR3 in amino acids: CASSPARRGNTEAFF. CDR3 nucleotides: TGTGCCAGCAGCCCAGCAAGGAGGGGGAACACTGAAGCTTTCTTT.

This clonotype was observed a handful of times. A much more abundant neighbour one base away suggests this may be a read error. This sequence joins TRBV7-3 and TRBJ1-1, with D unresolved. Germline CDR1 reads SGHTA; CDR2 reads FQGTGA. The CDR3 has 13 amino acids. The CDR3 spells CASSPTTNTKAFF. The CDR3 DNA follows: TGTGCCAGCAGCCCTACCACGAACACTAAAGCTTTCTTT. Full variable domain (rest looked up from reference TRBV7-3 and TRBJ1-1): GAGVSQTPSNKVTEKGKYVELRCDPISGHTALYWYRQSLGQGPEFLIYFQGTGAADDSGLPNDRFFAVRPEGSVSTLKIQRTERGDSAVYLCASSPTTNTKAFFGQGTRLTVV.

This clonotype was recorded a few times. The V gene is TRBV19, the J gene TRBJ2-6; 8 bases align to TRBD1. The junction had 1 base not matched to a gene; V was cut back by 10 bases and J by 2 bases. The CDR3 contains 13 residues. Germline V gene data show CDR1 as LNHDA and CDR2 as SQIVND (reference sequence). In nucleotides, the CDR3 is TGTGCCACGGGACAGGCTGGGGCCAACGTCCTGACTTTC. Translation: CATGQAGANVLTF.

This clonotype was found a few times. This chain's CDR3 is CASSLGQPKLFF. As DNA, the CDR3 is TGTGCCAGCAGTCTTGGACAGCCCAAACTGTTTTTT. This sequence joins TRBV2 and TRBJ1-4; the D gene is possibly TRBD1 (6 bases). The CDR3 is 12 residues long. Germline loops: CDR1 SNHLY, CDR2 FYNNEI. Trimming removed 5 bases from V and 11 bases from J, with 12 bases in between.

As concerns this clonotype: Because it lacks the conserved phenylalanine or tryptophan at the end, this CDR3 is likely a read error. It is unclear where the CDR3 begins or ends on the DNA, so no DNA is shown, and the CDR3 is as TCRdb lists it. This rearrangement joins TRBV5-4 to TRBJ2-7; TRBD1, the table's D call, was not compared with the DNA. Inclusive of both ends, the CDR3 amounts to 13 amino acids. Germline CDR1 SGHNT, CDR2 YYREEE (reference sequence). CDR3 in amino acids: CASSSVFGTGVLL.

The V gene is TRBV29-1, the J gene TRBJ1-1; TRBD1 might be the D (5 bases). V was pared by 1 base and J by 1 base, with 13 bases between. The CDR3 extends over 15 amino acids. Germline values: CDR1 SQVTM, CDR2 ANQGSEA. The CDR3 nucleotides are TGCAGCGTTGAAGGCCCGCAGGGTTCGAACACTGAAGCTTTCTTT. It encodes CSVEGPQGSNTEAFF.

The sample holds many counts of this clonotype. The chain links TRBV2 to TRBJ1-2; D uncertain. CDR1 is SNHLY and CDR2 is FYNNEI in the germline V gene. This CDR3 region has 14 residues. Trimming took 2 bases from V and 4 from J, leaving 11 bases between them. The CDR3: CASSESSGPYGYTF. The CDR3, as DNA: TGTGCCAGCAGTGAAAGTAGTGGGCCCTATGGCTACACCTTC.

This clonotype has a handful of counts. The V and J genes are TRBV19 and TRBJ1-1, with a possible D match to TRBD1 (6 bases). From germline, CDR1 is LNHDA and CDR2 SQIVND (reference sequence). The CDR3 is 14 amino acids. V was cut by 2 bases and J by 1 base, with 8 bases left in between. The CDR3 protein is CASSILQGNTEAFF. In nucleotides, the CDR3 is TGTGCCAGTAGTATATTACAGGGGAACACTGAAGCTTTCTTT.

The chain is built from TRBV7-6 and TRBJ2-7, with D tentatively TRBD1 or TRBD2 (5 bases each). Germline CDR1 SGHVS, CDR2 FNYEAQ. The CDR3 consists of 12 residues. The germline V and J ends were trimmed by 5 bases and 7 bases, with 12 bases remaining between them. The CDR3 bases are TGTGCCAGCAGCCGTCCATGGGGGGAGCAGTACTTC. It encodes CASSRPWGEQYF.

This clonotype appeared many times. This chain joins TRBV7-9 and TRBJ2-3, with 7 bases that match TRBD2. V shed 4 bases, J shed 1 base, and the junction held 5 bases outside the gene matches. The germline gives CDR1 SEHNR, CDR2 FQNEAQ (reference sequence). There are 15 residues in the CDR3. The CDR3 nucleotides are TGTGCCAGCAGCTCGCGGGGGTACCGCACAGATACGCAGTATTTT. Amino acid sequence: CASSSRGYRTDTQYF.